Listed below are T cell receptor beta chains from one sample, sequenced in a study of PD-1 blockade in mismatch repair-deficient tumors. Some clones are missing from TCRdb's copy, which holds only in-frame ones; the method was immunoSEQ multiplex PCR. The sample has some 130,000 clones, almost 90% seen once. Source: peripheral blood, taken 70 to 73 weeks after starting pembrolizumab. These receptors were obtained from an adult with mismatch repair-deficient cancer. Each CDR3 is given without its conserved first and last residue.

AISESHLNTEAF | TRBV10-3
ASSPIPGGSNEQF | TRBV28
ASSESPGYEQF | TRBV2
ASSPYLGTGGGSYT | TRBV28
ASSLGLRGSGGELF | TRBV5-4
ASSLAGVSTDTQY | TRBV28
ASSVEGSGNVYTGELF | TRBV9
ASRTEDRGLFNTEAF | TRBV27
ASSVEAGGPADTQY | TRBV9
ASSQGPGYSGSGNTIY | TRBV4-1
ASNRDGTGDYEQY | TRBV11-1
ASSLPGTSKEQF | TRBV7-9
ASRPVTGGGYEQY | TRBV27
AISAGPYEQY | TRBV10-3
ASSFAGVQY | TRBV19
ASSLRQDLQETQY | TRBV6-6
ASSRGREIIYEQY | TRBV13
ASSPLGLAGVPYEQY | TRBV27
ASSQGLGLNQPQH | TRBV4-1
ASSLVDSEQY | TRBV7-9
ASLLPGTGLTGELF | TRBV21-1
ASSLTHTDTQY | TRBV7-2
ASSQGLAGRGEQY | TRBV4-1
ASSSWTGPKREQY | TRBV19
ASREIAGASYEQY | TRBV6-1
ASSYSTRAYGYT | TRBV6-5
ASSATGELF | TRBV19
ASSHEGTSGTYEQY | TRBV4-2
ASRPSRTSGYNEQF | TRBV19
ASTPSQQRTDTQY | TRBV5-4
ASSGGLAVYNEQF | TRBV5-5
ASSQEGQASSYEQY | TRBV4-1
ASSKGAGLKNIQY | TRBV21-1
ASSAQGTRYEQY | TRBV5-1
ASSVGAGAAF | TRBV9
AFWTEKGETQY | TRBV30